Listed here is a single T cell receptor (beta chain). Its antigen is not identified. PCR amplification relied on 60 Vbeta primers (plus 13 Jbeta primers). This table comes from immunoSEQ multiplex PCR, and its TCRdb copy is limited to in-frame clones, with some not included. The table lists over 20,000 clones, approximately 70% of them singletons. The sample comes from a study of cytomegalovirus exposure and HLA in healthy donors. Overall study context: The Caucasian-associated ancestry cluster contained about 80% of the approximately 390 genotyped donors. Study-wide results and caveats: Previously analyzed data showed that most TCR beta V segments were productive at a frequency of about 87% or about 30%. Most subjects' HLA-A and HLA-B alleles were reportedly predicted from TCR beta sequences. Available immune exposure information was restricted to CMV serostatus only.

Germline loops: CDR1 SQVTM, CDR2 ANQGSEA. The CDR3 totals 13 residues. V was shortened by 1 base and J by 2 bases, with 8 bases between the two germline ends. This chain joins TRBV29-1 and TRBJ1-1, with D hard to call. This TCR derives from a woman aged 50 to 65 in good health and CMV-seronegative. Input material: PBMCs. The CDR3 DNA reads TGCAGCGTTGAAGCCAGTGGTAACACTGAAGCTTTCTTT. Protein product: CSVEASGNTEAFF.